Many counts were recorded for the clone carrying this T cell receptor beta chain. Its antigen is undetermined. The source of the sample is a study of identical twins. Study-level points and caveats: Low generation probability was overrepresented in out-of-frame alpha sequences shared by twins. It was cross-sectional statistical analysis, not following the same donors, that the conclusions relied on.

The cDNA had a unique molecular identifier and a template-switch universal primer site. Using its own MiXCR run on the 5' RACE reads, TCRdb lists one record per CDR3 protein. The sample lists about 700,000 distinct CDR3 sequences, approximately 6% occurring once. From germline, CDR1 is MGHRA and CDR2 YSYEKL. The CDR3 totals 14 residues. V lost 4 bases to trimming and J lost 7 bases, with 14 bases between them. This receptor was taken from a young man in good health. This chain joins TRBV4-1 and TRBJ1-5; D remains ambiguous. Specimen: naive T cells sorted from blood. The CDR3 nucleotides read TGCGCCAGCAGCCCTCGCAGGTATGACCAGCCCCAGCATTTT. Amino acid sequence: CASSPRRYDQPQHF.